This passage covers 8 T cell receptor beta chains from one sample sequenced in a study of T cell responses to AZD1222 COVID-19 vaccine. The assay was immunoSEQ multiplex PCR, and TCRdb's table has in-frame clones only and misses some. The sample gives 100,000 to 150,000 clones, about nine tenths of which show up once; 4.4% is in the top ten. The sample consisted of peripheral blood, taken on day 0 of MenACWY control vaccination. These receptors were obtained from an adult in good health.

The V and J genes are TRBV13 and TRBJ2-1, with D possibly TRBD2 on 5 matching bases. The germline V and J ends were trimmed by 5 bases and 7 bases, with 15 bases remaining between them. Germline CDR1 and CDR2: PRHDT and FYEKMQ (reference sequence). The CDR3 runs 14 residues. CDR3 DNA sequence: TGTGCCAGCAGCCCATCAAATGGGGAGAATGAGCAGTTCTTC. As protein: CASSPSNGENEQFF.

Concerning this clone itself: The same CDR3 is also encoded by other DNA sequences in this sample. The V and J genes are TRBV19 and TRBJ2-5; weak D call: TRBD1 (7 bases). Germline assignment: CDR1 LNHDA and CDR2 SQIVND (reference sequence). This CDR3 spans 13 amino acids. Trimming took 5 bases from V and 5 from J, leaving 12 bases between them. The CDR3: CASSRAGGETQYF. In nucleotides, the CDR3 is TGTGCCAGTAGTCGGGCAGGGGGGGAGACCCAGTACTTC.

This clone was counted between two and nine times. The chain employs TRBV19 and TRBJ1-5; 8 nucleotides agree with TRBD1. The CDR3 consists of 14 residues. The germline V gene encodes CDR1 LNHDA and CDR2 SQIVND (reference sequence). Trimming at V came to 4 bases and at J to 7 bases, leaving 6 bases not matched to a gene. In DNA form, the CDR3 reads TGTGCCAGTAGTACCTGGACAGGGAACCAGCCCCAGCATTTT. Translating it yields CASSTWTGNQPQHF.

V and J are TRBV9 and TRBJ1-6; tentative D call: TRBD1 (5 bases). CDR3 length: 14 residues. Germline V gene data show CDR1 as SGDLS and CDR2 as YYNGEE. Trimming left V 3 bases short and J 7 bases short, with 11 bases between. CDR3 sequence reads: CASSAGGINSPLHF. The CDR3 coding sequence is TGTGCCAGCAGCGCTGGGGGTATAAATTCACCCCTCCACTTT.

This clone occurred a few times. The chain employs TRBV6-4 and TRBJ2-3, with D perhaps matching TRBD2 (7 bases). Germline V gene lookup returns CDR1 MRHNA and CDR2 SNTAGT. V lost 5 bases and J 1 base, leaving 10 bases between the germline ends. CDR3 length: 14 residues. CDR3 DNA sequence: TGTGCCAGCAGTAGGGGGGGAGGCACAGATACGCAGTATTTT. Amino acids: CASSRGGGTDTQYF.

V and J are TRBV5-1 and TRBJ1-1, with unresolved D. Germline V gene lookup returns CDR1 SGHRS and CDR2 YFSETQ. V lost 7 bases to trimming and J lost 0 bases, with 16 bases between them. The CDR3 has 15 amino acids. The DNA for the CDR3 is TGCGCCAGCCGCCTCCTTCCCCAGGTGAACACTGAAGCTTTCTTT. The encoded protein is CASRLLPQVNTEAFF.

V usage is TRBV20-1 and J usage is TRBJ2-2, with a tentative D call TRBD2 (5 bases). V lost 5 bases and J lost 3, with 19 bases in between. This CDR3 is built from 16 residues. The germline V gene encodes CDR1 DFQATT and CDR2 SNEGSKA (reference sequence). CDR3 in amino acids: CSARGLGRIDTGELFF. The CDR3 DNA reads TGCAGTGCTCGTGGGTTGGGGAGAATAGACACCGGGGAGCTGTTTTTT.

The rearrangement uses TRBV6-5 and TRBJ1-1; the D gene is possibly TRBD1 (5 bases). V dropped 8 bases and J dropped 2 bases, with 9 bases sitting between them. CDR3 length: 12 residues. The germline V gene has CDR1 MNHEY and CDR2 SVGAGI. This chain's CDR3 is CASGDGNTEAFF. The CDR3 bases are TGTGCCAGCGGGGACGGTAACACTGAAGCTTTCTTT.